The rows below give T cell receptor beta chains drawn from one sample of a study of a mutant IDH1 vaccine in newly diagnosed glioma. TCRdb's table, derived via immunoSEQ multiplex PCR, lists solely in-frame clones and lacks some. The sample shows around 31,000 clones, over 65% of them seen only once. Antigen specificity for these receptors is unknown. Sequences were derived from PBMCs, sampled from a glioma patient whose treatment included an IDH1 peptide vaccine. The receptors shown here come from a woman in her 40s with glioma. CDR3s include the opening cysteine and the closing phenylalanine or tryptophan. Each record gives: clone size, D gene, V gene, J gene, CDR3 protein, CDR3 DNA. The D gene is left open where the match is weak. Clone size is not always given. Where it is, it says once, few, many or a class for expanded clones.

size: once; D: TRBD2; V: TRBV7-9; J: TRBJ2-7; CDR3: CASGSGLVISF; DNA: TGTGCCAGCGGCTCGGGACTAGTAATTTCCTTC
size: few; D: -; V: TRBV5-1; J: TRBJ1-1; CDR3: CASSRKTMNTEAFF; DNA: TGCGCCAGCAGCAGGAAGACCATGAACACTGAAGCTTTCTTT
size: -; D: -; V: TRBV5-6; J: TRBJ2-7; CDR3: CASSPSSGFQYF; DNA: TGTGCCAGCAGCCCAAGTTCCGGGTTTCAGTACTTC
size: -; D: TRBD1; V: TRBV7-9; J: TRBJ1-1; CDR3: CASSSTGGAETEAFF; DNA: TGTGCCAGCAGCTCCACAGGGGGCGCAGAAACTGAAGCTTTCTTT
size: few; D: -; V: TRBV7-9; J: TRBJ2-7; CDR3: CASSLVASYEQYF; DNA: TGTGCCAGCAGCTTGGTTGCGTCCTACGAGCAGTACTTC
size: few; D: -; V: TRBV7-2; J: TRBJ1-1; CDR3: CAHGTGRSTEAFF; DNA: TGTGCCCACGGCACAGGACGTAGCACTGAAGCTTTCTTT
size: -; D: -; V: TRBV6-1; J: TRBJ1-3; CDR3: CASSEALRPASGNTIYF; DNA: TGTGCCAGCAGTGAAGCGCTGAGGCCGGCCTCTGGAAACACCATATATTTT
size: few; D: TRBD1; V: TRBV29-1; J: TRBJ1-2; CDR3: CSVTPGQGRHYGYTF; DNA: TGCAGCGTAACCCCGGGACAGGGGCGTCACTATGGCTACACCTTC
size: -; D: -; V: TRBV5-4; J: TRBJ1-2; CDR3: CASSFEGENGYTF; DNA: TGTGCCAGCAGCTTTGAAGGGGAGAATGGCTACACCTTC
size: -; D: -; V: TRBV11-2; J: TRBJ1-1; CDR3: CASSGRGDTEAFF; DNA: TGTGCCAGCTCCGGGAGGGGGGACACTGAAGCTTTCTTT
size: -; D: -; V: TRBV2; J: TRBJ1-1; CDR3: CASSAVTKNTEAFF; DNA: TGTGCCAGCAGTGCGGTGACAAAGAACACTGAAGCTTTCTTT
size: -; D: -; V: TRBV9; J: TRBJ1-4; CDR3: CASSPLAARNEKLFF; DNA: TGTGCCAGCAGCCCCCTCGCAGCCAGGAATGAAAAACTGTTTTTT
size: -; D: TRBD1; V: TRBV2; J: TRBJ2-7; CDR3: CASTGTGAYEQYF; DNA: TGTGCCAGCACCGGGACAGGGGCATACGAGCAGTACTTC
size: -; D: TRBD2; V: TRBV30; J: TRBJ2-1; CDR3: CAWSSGGGNEQFF; DNA: TGTGCCTGGAGTAGTGGGGGAGGGAATGAGCAGTTCTTC
size: -; D: TRBD1; V: TRBV5-1; J: TRBJ2-2; CDR3: CASSLPTGTNTGELFF; DNA: TGCGCCAGCAGCTTACCGACAGGGACGAACACCGGGGAGCTGTTTTTT
size: -; D: -; V: TRBV5-6; J: TRBJ2-1; CDR3: CASSGTAYEQFF; DNA: TGTGCCAGCAGCGGGACGGCTTACGAGCAGTTCTTC
size: -; D: -; V: TRBV5-5; J: TRBJ1-3; CDR3: CASSLAYSPGNTIYF; DNA: TGTGCCAGCAGCTTGGCCTACAGTCCTGGAAACACCATATATTTT
size: -; D: TRBD1; V: TRBV5-6; J: TRBJ1-1; CDR3: CASSLAGQGRSAFF; DNA: TGTGCCAGCAGCTTGGCTGGACAGGGAAGGTCCGCTTTCTTT
size: -; D: TRBD1; V: TRBV2; J: TRBJ1-1; CDR3: CASSSGRQGARTEAFF; DNA: TGTGCCAGCAGCTCGGGACGACAGGGGGCGCGTACTGAAGCTTTCTTT
size: few; D: -; V: TRBV19; J: TRBJ1-1; CDR3: CASISVTTNTEAFF; DNA: -
size: -; D: TRBD1; V: TRBV5-1; J: TRBJ2-1; CDR3: CASYTWTGAYNEQFF; DNA: TGCGCCAGCTATACATGGACAGGAGCCTACAATGAGCAGTTCTTC
size: -; D: -; V: TRBV7-2; J: TRBJ2-5; CDR3: CASSPLGGMETQYF; DNA: TGTGCCAGCAGCCCCCTCGGTGGGATGGAGACCCAGTACTTC
size: once; D: -; V: TRBV5-1; J: TRBJ2-3; CDR3: CASSLVRGPSPGTDTQYF; DNA: TGCGCCAGCAGCTTGGTTCGGGGGCCCTCCCCGGGGACAGATACGCAGTATTTT